This T cell receptor beta chain came from a study of T cells in Graves' hyperthyroidism and ophthalmopathy. Study-level results: Progression to ophthalmopathy was predicted a median of 6.5 months early.

This clonotype was seen at least ten times. Its matching antigen is unknown. With 5 bases removed from V and 0 bases from J, the gap between germline ends came to 8 bases. Germline V gives CDR1 MNHEY, CDR2 SVGEGT. The CDR3 spans 13 residues. TCR beta CDR3 region amplification was performed from RNA transcripts. The primer set for the first-round RT-PCR of the TCR CDR3 was HTBI. TCRdb passed the multiplex PCR reads through MiXCR, listing each CDR3 protein once. Among 200,000 to 250,000 distinct CDR3 sequences listed, 16% were seen once. Individuals with ophthalmopathy presented a Clinical Activity Score of at least 3, a NOSPECS grade of at least 4 and a duration under 3 months.

The rearrangement links TRBV6-2 or TRBV6-3 to TRBJ2-7; TRBD1 might be the D (6 bases). Input material: blood. The receptor comes from a woman aged 18-35 years with Graves' ophthalmopathy. The CDR3 region has the DNA TGTGCCAGCAGTGTGACAGGCTCCTACGAGCAGTACTTC. Residues: CASSVTGSYEQYF.